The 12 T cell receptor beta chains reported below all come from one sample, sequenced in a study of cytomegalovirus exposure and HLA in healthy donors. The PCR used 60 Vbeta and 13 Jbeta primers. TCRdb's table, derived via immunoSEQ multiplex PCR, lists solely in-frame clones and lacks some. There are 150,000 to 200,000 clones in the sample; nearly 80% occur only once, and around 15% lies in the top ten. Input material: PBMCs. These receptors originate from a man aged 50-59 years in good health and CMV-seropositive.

The chain's CDR3 is CASNVGGPRETQYF. In nucleotides, the CDR3 is TGTGCCAGCAACGTCGGGGGACCTAGAGAGACCCAGTACTTC. The genes are TRBV6-6 and TRBJ2-5; possible D gene TRBD2, 6 bases. This CDR3 is built from 14 residues. V was clipped by 7 bases and J by 4 bases, with 16 bases between them. Germline V CDR1 and CDR2: MNHNY, SVGAGI (reference sequence).

CDR3 sequence (DNA): TGTGCCAGCAGCGTAGCAGGAACGAGAAACATTCAGTACTTC. Its protein product is CASSVAGTRNIQYF. The rearrangement uses TRBV9 and TRBJ2-4; D gene uncertain. Germline V gene data show CDR1 as SGDLS and CDR2 as YYNGEE. CDR3 size: 14 residues. Trimming removed 0 bases from V and 6 bases from J, with 10 bases in between. The entire variable domain, with the rest obtained from reference TRBV9 and TRBJ2-4, is as follows: DSGVTQTPKHLITATGQRVTLRCSPRSGDLSVYWYQQSLDQGLQFLIQYYNGEERAKGNILERFSAQQFPDLHSELNLSSLELGDSALYFCASSVAGTRNIQYFGAGTRLSVL.

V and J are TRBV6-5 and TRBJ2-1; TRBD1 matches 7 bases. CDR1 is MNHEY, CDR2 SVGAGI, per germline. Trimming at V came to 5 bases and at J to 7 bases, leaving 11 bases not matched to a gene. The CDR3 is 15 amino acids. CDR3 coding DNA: TGTGCCAGCAGTCGGGGACAGCCTCTATTTAATGAGCAGTTCTTC. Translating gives CASSRGQPLFNEQFF.

CDR3 in DNA: TGTGCCAGCAGAAGGGTGGCGGGGGGGGTAGATACGCAGTATTTT. Translation gives CASRRVAGGVDTQYF. This chain links TRBV7-3 with TRBJ2-3; 9 bases align to TRBD2. This CDR3 spans 15 amino acids. CDR1 is SGHTA and CDR2 is FQGTGA in the germline V gene. Trimming at V came to 6 bases and at J to 5 bases, leaving 9 bases not matched to a gene.

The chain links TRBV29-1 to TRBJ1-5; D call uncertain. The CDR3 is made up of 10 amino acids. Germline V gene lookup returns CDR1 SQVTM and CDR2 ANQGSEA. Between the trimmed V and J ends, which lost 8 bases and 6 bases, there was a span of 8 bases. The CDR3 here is CSPGIQPQHF. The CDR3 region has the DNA TGCAGCCCCGGGATTCAGCCCCAGCATTTT.

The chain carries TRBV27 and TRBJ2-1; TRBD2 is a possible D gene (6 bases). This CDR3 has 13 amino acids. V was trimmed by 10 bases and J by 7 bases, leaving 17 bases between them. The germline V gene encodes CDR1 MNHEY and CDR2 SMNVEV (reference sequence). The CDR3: CATARLGRNEQFF. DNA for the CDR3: TGTGCCACCGCCCGGTTGGGGAGGAATGAGCAGTTCTTC.

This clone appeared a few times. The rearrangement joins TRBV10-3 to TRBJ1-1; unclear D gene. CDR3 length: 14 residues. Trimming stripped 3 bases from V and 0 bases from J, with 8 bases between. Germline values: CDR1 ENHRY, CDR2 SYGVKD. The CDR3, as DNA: TGTGCCATCAGTGAAGAGGTGATGAACACTGAAGCTTTCTTT. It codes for CAISEEVMNTEAFF.

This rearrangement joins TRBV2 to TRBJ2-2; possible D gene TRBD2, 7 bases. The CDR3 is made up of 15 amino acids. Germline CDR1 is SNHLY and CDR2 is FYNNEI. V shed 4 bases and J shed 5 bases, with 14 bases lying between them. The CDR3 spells CASSVKGGGTGELFF. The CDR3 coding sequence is TGTGCCAGCAGTGTAAAGGGGGGGGGAACCGGGGAGCTGTTTTTT.

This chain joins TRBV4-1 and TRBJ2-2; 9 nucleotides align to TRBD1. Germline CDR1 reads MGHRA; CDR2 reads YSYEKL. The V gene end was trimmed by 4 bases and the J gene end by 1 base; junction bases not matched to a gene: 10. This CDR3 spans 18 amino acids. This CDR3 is CASSLPRSGQGNTGELFF. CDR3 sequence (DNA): TGCGCCAGCAGCCTACCTAGATCGGGACAGGGGAACACCGGGGAGCTGTTTTTT.

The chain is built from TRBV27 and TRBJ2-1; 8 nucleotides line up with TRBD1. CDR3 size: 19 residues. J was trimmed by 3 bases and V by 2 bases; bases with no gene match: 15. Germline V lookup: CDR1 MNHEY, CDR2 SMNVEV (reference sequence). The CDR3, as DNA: TGTGCCAGCAGTTTAAGGAGGGGCAGGGGGCCAAGCGGCTACAATGAGCAGTTCTTC. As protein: CASSLRRGRGPSGYNEQFF.

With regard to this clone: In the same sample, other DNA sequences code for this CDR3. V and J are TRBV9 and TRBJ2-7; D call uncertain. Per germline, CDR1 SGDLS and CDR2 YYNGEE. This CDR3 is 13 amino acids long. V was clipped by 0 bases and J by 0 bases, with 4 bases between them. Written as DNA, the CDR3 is TGTGCCAGCAGCGTAGGACTCTCCTACGAGCAGTACTTC. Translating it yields CASSVGLSYEQYF.

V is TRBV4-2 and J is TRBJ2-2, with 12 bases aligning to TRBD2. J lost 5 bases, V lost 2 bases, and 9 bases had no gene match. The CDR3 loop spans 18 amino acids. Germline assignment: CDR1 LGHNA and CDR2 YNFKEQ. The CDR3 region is CASSQPSGTSGQTGELFF. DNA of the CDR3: TGTGCCAGCAGCCAACCCTCGGGGACTAGCGGGCAGACCGGGGAGCTGTTTTTT.